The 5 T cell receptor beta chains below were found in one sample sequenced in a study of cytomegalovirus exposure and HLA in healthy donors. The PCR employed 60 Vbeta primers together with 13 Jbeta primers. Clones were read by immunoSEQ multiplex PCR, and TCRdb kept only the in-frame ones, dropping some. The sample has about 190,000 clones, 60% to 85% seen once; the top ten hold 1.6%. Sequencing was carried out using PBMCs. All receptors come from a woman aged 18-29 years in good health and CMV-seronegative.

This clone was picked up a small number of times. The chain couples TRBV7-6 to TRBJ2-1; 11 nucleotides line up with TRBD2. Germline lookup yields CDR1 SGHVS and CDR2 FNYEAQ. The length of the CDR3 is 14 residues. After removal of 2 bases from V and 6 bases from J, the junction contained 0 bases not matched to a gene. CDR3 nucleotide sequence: TGTGCCAGCAGCTTAACTAGCGGGGGCAATGAGCAGTTCTTC. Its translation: CASSLTSGGNEQFF.

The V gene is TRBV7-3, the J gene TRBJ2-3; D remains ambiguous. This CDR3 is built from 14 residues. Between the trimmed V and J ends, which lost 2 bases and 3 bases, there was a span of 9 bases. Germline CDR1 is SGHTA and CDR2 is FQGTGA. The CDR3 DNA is TGTGCCAGCAGCTTAGGCGGAGCGACAGATACGCAGTATTTT. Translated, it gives CASSLGGATDTQYF.

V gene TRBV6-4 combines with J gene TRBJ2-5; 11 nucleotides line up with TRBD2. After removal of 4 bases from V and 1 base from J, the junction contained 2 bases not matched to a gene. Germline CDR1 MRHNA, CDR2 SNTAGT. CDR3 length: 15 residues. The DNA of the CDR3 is TGTGCCAGCAGTGCCACTAGCGGGAGCCAAGAGACCCAGTACTTC. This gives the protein CASSATSGSQETQYF.

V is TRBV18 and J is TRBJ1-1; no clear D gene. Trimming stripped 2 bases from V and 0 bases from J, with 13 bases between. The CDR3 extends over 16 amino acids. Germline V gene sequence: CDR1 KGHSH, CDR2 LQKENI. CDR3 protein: CASSPGQITMNTEAFF. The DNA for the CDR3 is TGTGCCAGCTCACCAGGGCAGATCACCATGAACACTGAAGCTTTCTTT.

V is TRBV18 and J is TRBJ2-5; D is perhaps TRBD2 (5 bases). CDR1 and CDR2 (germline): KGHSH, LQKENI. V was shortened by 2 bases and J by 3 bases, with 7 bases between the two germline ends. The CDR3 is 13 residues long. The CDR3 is CASSPNSEETQYF. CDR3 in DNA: TGTGCCAGCTCACCAAATAGCGAAGAGACCCAGTACTTC.